This T cell receptor beta chain was captured by sequencing in a study of cytomegalovirus exposure and HLA in healthy donors listed by TCRdb under 2017. Regarding the complete study: An earlier analysis of approximately 590 of the donors reported roughly 300 Gb of sequence data and around 120 million unique TCR beta sequences from roughly 180 million T cells. Because of strong linkage in the cohort, roughly five DR-DQ haplotypes were treated as single units for association and clustering. The T cell repertoires of around 730 subjects were profiled by immunosequencing and related to cytomegalovirus serostatus. A later genetic analysis used genome-wide SNP genotypes for about 55% of the 666 donors, treating that subset as a discovery cohort. A separate validation cohort of roughly 130 different subjects was used in addition to the approximately 640-subject first cohort. Rather than using new phenotypic data, the later analysis identified candidate immune exposures from TCR beta sequences and from how often those sequences occurred across donors. Approximately 330 gigabases of sequencing data and 91 million or so unique TCR sequences made up an early release that covered roughly 670 HLA-typed donors. Donor age, sex, ethnicity and CMV serostatus were compiled together with the repertoire data. Both class I and class II loci were covered by HLA typing, at four-digit resolution. The number of donors typed differed by locus, with 629-630 for A, B, C, DRB1 and DQB1, around 500 for DQA1, about 610 for DPA1, and some 470 for DPB1. The study aimed to test whether signatures of past pathogen exposure could be identified by cataloging public T cell receptors. To study patterns of TCR occurrence, a later analysis re-analyzed previously published TCR beta repertoires from under 750 donors and added high-resolution HLA genotyping. In an earlier analysis of roughly 540 of the donors, high-throughput TCR beta sequencing was used to judge whether each TCR beta V gene segment behaved as functional or pseudogenic. Every repertoire in the discovery cohort had been generated on one and the same sequencing platform. To predict cytomegalovirus infection status, the study brought together high-throughput TCR immunosequencing, statistical association of individual TCRs with disease status, and machine learning. Across around 400 genotyped donors of the cohort, an average of 235,054 unique TCR beta nucleotide sequences per donor were sequenced, and roughly 20% of those sequences were non-productive. Among the approximately 430 genotyped donors, around 81% belonged to the genetic ancestry cluster associated with self-reported Caucasian donors. General conclusions and limits of the study: A cluster of highly shared sequence variants was judged likely to represent a technical artifact of the sequencing pipeline. The classifier was reported to diagnose cytomegalovirus status with high specificity and sensitivity in both the original cohort and the validation cohort. According to a later analysis, most CMV-associated TCR beta chains appeared to be HLA-restricted, and the HLA associations seemed to be driven largely by CMV exposure. Most TCR sequences were seen in very few donors, while some public TCRs were found in many individuals. It was suggested by the authors that the approach could potentially be generalized to other disease states and immunological phenotypes. A further reported finding was that TCR beta sequences accurately predicted the HLA-A and HLA-B alleles for most subjects in the first cohort. In a later analysis, HLA-associated TCR beta chains showed more clonal expansion and lower generation probabilities than non-associated chains that were equally common. Because HLA typing was unavailable for some donors at each locus, only the typed subset was used in association tests. Broadly in line with IMGT annotations, most TCR beta V segments showed up in productive rearrangements about 87% or about 30% of the time in an earlier analysis of approximately 600 of the donors. Some IMGT-functional V segments, including TRBV6-2 and TRBV6-3, could not be distinguished by the 87-base-pair reads and were therefore excluded. Assigning TCR associations to individual alleles was difficult when HLA alleles, especially DR and DQ, strongly co-occurred. According to a later analysis, parvovirus B19, influenza, CMV and Epstein-Barr virus appeared linked to several top co-occurrence clusters. In a later analysis, 16,951 TCR beta sequences were associated with specific HLA alleles at a false discovery rate of 0.05. In a later analysis, TCR association rates were found to vary across HLA loci, with the most associated TCRs seen for DRB1 alleles and the fewest for HLA-C alleles. Because counts were too low, some 17 rarely observed V segments, including chromosome 9 orphons, were excluded from the earlier analysis of several hundred of the donors. In the study, 150 to 200 TCR beta chains were listed as associated with cytomegalovirus. Sequencing depth was assumed to be roughly uniform across donors in the presence/absence analyses, though that assumption may not hold. This cohort had only TCR beta chains sequenced, and the lack of alpha or paired-chain data limited which features could be detected. Linkage disequilibrium might explain the correlated functional status among segregating V segments, but an unknown experimental factor could not be ruled out. Compared with the approximately 670-donor mean, donors in an Asian-associated ancestry cluster had fewer N-insertions in productive TCRs, according to a later genetic analysis. In a later genetic analysis, a missense DCLRE1C variant was associated with V-gene and J-gene trimming of TCR beta chains, and the association was replicated in an independent cohort. The only immune exposure information available for the cohort was CMV serostatus. In vitro tests confirmed that a few of the cytomegalovirus-associated TCR beta chains recognize cytomegalovirus antigens.

The cohort consisted of some 730 healthy bone marrow donors. Cohort members were all nominally healthy when sampled, although unrecorded immune exposures were likely present. The donor was CMV seronegative and belonged to the group of 352 seronegative cohort members. Each donor provided a peripheral blood sample, and peripheral blood mononuclear cells were used for TCR beta sequencing. The Qiagen DNeasy Blood Extraction Kit was used to extract genomic DNA from the blood cell samples. As for this clone: Its recognized antigen is unknown. No much larger clonotype is one base removed from it; base qualities were not supplied.

Trimming takes 2 bases from V and 4 bases from J, and the germline ends sit 9 bases apart. Taken from cysteine to phenylalanine, the CDR3 has 13 residues. Only the CDR3 portion is preserved as DNA: 39 bases, with reading frame beginning at the first base. Looking up the germline V gene (reference sequence) yields CDR1 GTSNPN and CDR2 SVGIG. The library was obtained by the immunoSEQ multiplex PCR assay. A mixture of 60 forward primers for TCR Vbeta segments and 13 reverse primers for TCR Jbeta segments was used in the multiplex PCR. Amplification of the CDR3 region of rearranged TCR beta genes was performed with a multiplex PCR assay on genomic DNA. The amplified TCR beta libraries were sequenced on the Illumina HiSeq System as 87-base-pair reads. As for how the authors treated the data: A later analysis counted 75 million to 100 million unique TCR beta chains across the 700 or so repertoires, and about 10 million of these chains were shared by at least two donors. Raw reads were error-corrected and collapsed into unique sequences by a nearest-neighbor algorithm in which closely related sequences were merged to remove PCR and sequencing errors. To assign V, D and J gene segments, CDR3 sequences were aligned to IMGT reference sequences. For a sequence to be retained, a match of at least six nucleotides was required to both a V gene segment and a J gene segment. Rearrangements were called productive when the CDR3 lacked stop codons and stayed in frame with V and J; all others were non-productive. CDR3 was defined according to IMGT convention as the region running from the second conserved V-encoded cysteine to the conserved J-encoded phenylalanine. In an earlier analysis of roughly 610 of the donors, sequences lacking an unambiguous match to a single V gene segment were excluded. In an earlier analysis of 450 to 750 of the donors, a V segment was called functional when productive rearrangements were above 56.7%, and segregating when the standard deviation between donors exceeded 5%. To diagnose cytomegalovirus status from the catalog of TCR beta chain sequences, a statistical classification framework was built. V and J gene assignment, in a later analysis, came from comparing TCR nucleotide sequences with IMGT/GENE-DB human TR gene sequences. The TCRdist pipeline was used in a later analysis to assign CDR3 sequences and most-parsimonious VDJ recombination scenarios. A later analysis defined each TCR beta chain by its CDR3 amino acid sequence plus V-gene family, and excluded reads lacking a unique V-gene family. As a way to deal with suspected cross-contamination and a sequencing artifact, a later analysis dropped hundreds of nucleotide sequences that were highly shared and had low generation probability. In a later analysis, a clonal expansion index for each public chain was calculated from normalized within-repertoire ranks of inferred template counts. In a later analysis, generation probabilities were computed using a VDJ recombination model fitted to out-of-frame rearrangements, and the results were checked against IGoR. In a later analysis, TCR-TCR, TCR-HLA and TCR-CMV co-occurrence was scored with hypergeometric tests, and a repertoire-size bias correction was applied to TCR pairs. A later analysis estimated false discovery rates by permuting HLA or CMV assignments 20 times. A later analysis grouped co-occurring TCRs with DBSCAN, adding TCRdist sequence similarity when clustering within HLA-allele-positive subsets. Co-occurrence clustering excluded repertoires with fewer than 30,000 or more than 120,000 public chains, plus five with anomalous nucleotide sharing. What TCRdb holds here is the immuneACCESS table cut down to in-frame rearrangements. Part of the clones is not present; checked against another copy, under half of the missing clones reflect an unresolved V gene, and the others are unexplained. The DNA was the basis for D and trimming; V, J and clone size are from that table. This sample holds some 190,000 clones; 77% were observed only once. The ten largest clones capture 1.4% to 1.5% of the sample.

Sample: PBMCs. This chain is built from TRBV30 and TRBJ2-1; a confident D gene designation cannot be given. The source of this sequence is a man younger than 35 in good health and CMV-seronegative. The sequenced DNA is TGTGCCTGGAGTCTGACATCGTACAATGAGCAGTTCTTC. This is translated as CAWSLTSYNEQFF.